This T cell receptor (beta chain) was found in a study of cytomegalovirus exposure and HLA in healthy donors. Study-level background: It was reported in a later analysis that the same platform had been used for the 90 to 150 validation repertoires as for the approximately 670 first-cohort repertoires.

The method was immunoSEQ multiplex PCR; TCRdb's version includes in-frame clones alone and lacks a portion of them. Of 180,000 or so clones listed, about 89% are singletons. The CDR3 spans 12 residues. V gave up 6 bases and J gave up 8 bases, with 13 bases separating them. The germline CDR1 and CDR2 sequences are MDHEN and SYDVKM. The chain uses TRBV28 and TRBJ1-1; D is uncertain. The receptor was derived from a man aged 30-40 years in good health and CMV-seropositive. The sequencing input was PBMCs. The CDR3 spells CASRLSVAEAFF. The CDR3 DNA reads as TGTGCCAGCAGACTTTCGGTAGCGGAAGCTTTCTTT.